The rows below give T cell receptor beta chains drawn from one sample of a study of blood T cell repertoires in COVID-19. Using immunoSEQ multiplex PCR, the repertoire was profiled, and TCRdb retains in-frame clones only, with some absent. Here the sample spans a few hundred thousand clones, approximately 86% being singletons. The sequenced sample consisted of peripheral blood. The receptors were sampled from a man aged 40-55 years who had recovered from COVID-19. The CDR3 runs from the conserved cysteine through the conserved F or W. The order of the fields is D gene, clone size, J gene, V gene, CDR3 protein, CDR3 DNA. A D gene is named only where the DNA matches it firmly. Not every row has a clone size; where given, it reads once, few, many or a size class.

NA | NA | TRBJ2-3 | TRBV10-1 | CASSEIGQNTDTQYF | TGCGCCAGCAGTGAGATTGGACAGAACACAGATACGCAGTATTTT
TRBD1 | once | TRBJ1-5 | TRBV25-1 | CASRQGAGQPQHF | TGTGCCAGCAGGCAGGGGGCCGGTCAGCCCCAGCATTTT
NA | few | TRBJ2-1 | TRBV11-3 | CASSPRRGEQFF | TGTGCCAGCAGCCCCCGGCGGGGAGAGCAGTTCTTC
NA | NA | TRBJ2-2 | TRBV9 | CASGRRDTGELFF | TGTGCCAGTGGGAGGCGGGACACCGGGGAGCTGTTTTTT
TRBD1 | NA | TRBJ1-5 | TRBV7-9 | CASSLVGTGASNQPQHF | TGTGCCAGCAGCTTAGTAGGGACAGGGGCAAGCAATCAGCCCCAGCATTTT
TRBD2 | NA | TRBJ2-7 | TRBV19 | CASSGPLAGEYEQYF | TGTGCCAGTAGTGGCCCCCTAGCGGGAGAATACGAGCAGTACTTC
NA | NA | TRBJ1-2 | TRBV24-1 | CATSDSQGRGYTF | TGTGCCACCAGTGATTCACAGGGTAGAGGCTACACCTTC
TRBD2 | NA | TRBJ2-3 | TRBV11-2 | CASSFGGTSGAYLDTQYF | TGTGCCAGCAGCTTTGGGGGGACTAGCGGGGCCTATCTGGATACGCAGTATTTT
NA | NA | TRBJ2-7 | TRBV5-8 | CASSVHNSGPPYEQYF | TGTGCCAGCAGCGTACATAATAGCGGACCTCCCTACGAGCAGTACTTC
TRBD2 | NA | TRBJ2-7 | TRBV7-9 | CASSGLSEQYF | TGTGCCAGTAGCGGGCTGAGCGAGCAGTACTTC
NA | NA | TRBJ1-2 | TRBV7-9 | CASSFSRGGRFESLGYTF | TGTGCCAGCAGCTTTAGTAGGGGGGGCCGCTTCGAGTCCCTGGGCTACACCTTC
NA | NA | TRBJ2-4 | TRBV5-7 | CASSLAAGEAKNIQYF | TGTGCCAGCAGCTTGGCCGCAGGGGAAGCCAAAAACATTCAGTACTTC
TRBD1 | NA | TRBJ1-2 | TRBV18 | CASSSKTGSNGYTF | TGTGCCAGCTCATCTAAGACAGGGTCTAACGGCTACACCTTC
TRBD1 | NA | TRBJ1-1 | TRBV6-5 | CASSRTGFPGTEAFF | TGTGCCAGCAGCCGGACAGGTTTTCCGGGGACTGAAGCTTTCTTT
NA | NA | TRBJ1-2 | TRBV29-1 | CSTAENYGYTF | TGCAGCACGGCAGAAAACTATGGCTACACCTTC
NA | NA | TRBJ2-3 | TRBV24-1 | CATSSSRNTDTQYF | TGTGCCACCAGTTCTTCCCGTAACACAGATACGCAGTATTTT
NA | NA | TRBJ2-1 | TRBV6-6 | CASTPARGSSYNEQFF | TGTGCCAGCACCCCGGCCCGGGGAAGCTCCTACAATGAGCAGTTCTTC
NA | NA | TRBJ2-3 | TRBV5-1 | CASSLGERKRDTQYF | TGCGCCAGCAGCTTGGGCGAGCGGAAGCGAGATACGCAGTATTTT
TRBD1 | NA | TRBJ2-2 | TRBV29-1 | CSATPSDRPTGELFF | TGCAGCGCAACCCCATCGGACAGGCCCACCGGGGAGCTGTTTTTT
NA | NA | TRBJ1-2 | TRBV18 | CASSSRLGRNYGYTF | TGTGCCAGCTCAAGTCGTTTGGGGAGGAACTATGGCTACACCTTC
TRBD1 | NA | TRBJ1-2 | TRBV9 | CASSGTGGANYGYTF | TGTGCCAGCAGCGGGACAGGGGGAGCTAACTATGGCTACACCTTC
NA | NA | TRBJ2-6 | TRBV19 | CASSMGTTSGANVLTF | TGTGCCAGTAGTATGGGCACCACCTCTGGGGCCAACGTCCTGACTTTC
TRBD2 | NA | TRBJ2-5 | TRBV5-1 | CASTPGAGGSETQYF | TGCGCCAGCACCCCCGGAGCGGGAGGGTCGGAGACCCAGTACTTC
NA | once | TRBJ2-7 | TRBV3-1/TRBV3-2 | CASSQRHSYEQYF | TGTGCCAGCAGCCAGCGGCACTCCTACGAGCAGTACTTC
NA | NA | TRBJ2-3 | TRBV7-3 | CASSLTPSSTDTQYF | TGTGCCAGCAGCTTAACCCCATCCAGCACAGATACGCAGTATTTT
TRBD1 | NA | TRBJ1-2 | TRBV5-6 | CASSSGQGRHYGYTF | TGTGCCAGCAGCTCCGGACAGGGGCGCCACTATGGCTACACCTTC
NA | NA | TRBJ2-7 | TRBV12-3/TRBV12-4 | CASSFRQNYEQYF | TGTGCCAGCAGTTTCCGACAAAACTACGAGCAGTACTTC
NA | few | TRBJ1-2 | TRBV7-9 | CASSLVAGDGYTF | TGTGCCAGCAGCTTAGTCGCCGGGGATGGCTACACCTTC
NA | once | TRBJ2-1 | TRBV5-4 | CASSLVGGYNEQFF | TGTGCCAGCAGCTTGGTCGGAGGGTACAATGAGCAGTTCTTC
NA | NA | TRBJ2-7 | TRBV3-1/TRBV3-2 | CASSRGSADPTYEQYF | TGTGCCAGCAGCCGGGGCTCGGCAGACCCCACCTACGAGCAGTACTTC
NA | NA | TRBJ2-7 | TRBV21-1 | CASSKRRLVSSYEQYF | TGTGCCAGCAGCAAAAGGCGACTAGTAAGCTCCTACGAGCAGTACTTC
TRBD2 | NA | TRBJ2-7 | TRBV7-2 | CASSYLGLADEQYF | TGTGCCAGCAGCTATCTCGGACTAGCCGACGAGCAGTACTTC
NA | NA | TRBJ1-2 | TRBV18 | CASSLHPTANYGYTF | TGTGCCAGCTCCTTACATCCTACAGCTAACTATGGCTACACCTTC
NA | NA | TRBJ1-3 | TRBV5-4 | CASSLQGTGNTIYF | TGTGCCAGCAGCTTGCAGGGGACTGGAAACACCATATATTTT
NA | NA | TRBJ1-5 | TRBV2 | CASRGAAGGNQPQHF | TGTGCCAGCAGGGGGGCCGCGGGGGGCAATCAGCCCCAGCATTTT
TRBD1 | NA | TRBJ2-3 | TRBV11-2 | CASNPTGWTDTQYF | TGTGCCAGCAACCCGACAGGGTGGACAGATACGCAGTATTTT
TRBD1 | NA | TRBJ1-1 | TRBV25-1 | CASSPHRGPNTEAFF | TGTGCCAGCAGCCCCCACAGGGGCCCAAACACTGAAGCTTTCTTT
NA | NA | TRBJ2-7 | TRBV3-1/TRBV3-2 | CASSKTRGGEQYF | TGTGCCAGCAGCAAGACTAGGGGAGGTGAGCAGTACTTC
NA | NA | TRBJ2-3 | TRBV10-3 | CAISEFAGIDTQYF | TGTGCCATCAGTGAATTCGCGGGGATAGATACGCAGTATTTT
NA | many | TRBJ2-1 | TRBV5-1 | CASSYTTPPQGEQFF | TGCGCCAGCAGCTACACCACCCCGCCACAGGGTGAGCAGTTCTTC
NA | NA | TRBJ1-2 | TRBV5-5 | CASSLGIAGSYTF | TGTGCCAGCAGCTTGGGGATTGCCGGGAGCTACACCTTC
TRBD2 | NA | TRBJ2-1 | TRBV2 | CASRRIGLAGNEQFF | TGTGCCAGCAGAAGGATAGGACTAGCGGGGAATGAGCAGTTCTTC
TRBD1 | few | TRBJ1-6 | TRBV18 | CASSPVGTGGSPLHF | TGTGCCAGCTCACCAGTCGGGACAGGAGGATCACCCCTCCACTTT
TRBD2 | NA | TRBJ2-1 | TRBV27 | CASSLGLAGRLYNEQFF | TGTGCCAGCAGTTTAGGACTAGCGGGCCGCTTATACAATGAGCAGTTCTTC
NA | NA | TRBJ2-1 | TRBV6-5 | CASKSSPVYNEQFF | TGTGCCAGCAAATCATCTCCGGTTTACAATGAGCAGTTCTTC
NA | once | TRBJ1-6 | TRBV30 | CAWNSRVSYNSPLHF | TGTGCCTGGAATAGCAGGGTCTCCTATAATTCACCCCTCCACTTT
NA | NA | TRBJ2-2 | TRBV5-5 | CASSLFGENTGELFF | TGTGCCAGCAGCTTGTTCGGAGAGAACACCGGGGAGCTGTTTTTT
TRBD2 | NA | TRBJ2-1 | TRBV15 | CATASGSSYNEQFF | TGTGCCACCGCAAGCGGGAGCTCCTACAATGAGCAGTTCTTC
NA | NA | TRBJ1-1 | TRBV11-1 | CASSRDRGGRWPAFF | TGTGCCAGCAGCCGAGACCGGGGGGGTCGTTGGCCGGCTTTCTTT
NA | NA | TRBJ2-2 | TRBV9 | CASSPTGLGTGELFF | TGTGCCAGCAGCCCGACGGGTTTGGGCACCGGGGAGCTGTTTTTT
TRBD2 | NA | TRBJ2-7 | TRBV27 | CASTQRLSSGRPPYYEQYF | TGTGCCAGCACCCAAAGGTTGTCGAGCGGGAGACCCCCCTACTACGAGCAGTACTTC